Each of the 3 T cell receptor beta chains below was sequenced from the same sample in a study of vaccination and CD4 T cells after COVID-19 (dated by TCRdb to between 2022 and 2023). To prepare the library, PCR was applied. TCRdb records Illumina iSeq 100 as the sequencer. TCR sequencing of DNA from cultured CD4+ T cells used the Oncomine TCR Beta short-read assay at the Johns Hopkins FTIC core. TCRdb trimmed the raw reads at Q25, called clones with MiXCR and kept productive beta chains. Each record represents a unique CDR3 protein, reported with the most common genes and DNA among its rows. For this sample the table gives 11,000 or so distinct CDR3 sequences, of which under 60% were detected only once. The biggest ten clones account for around 22% of the sample. No antigens are known for them. The meaning of the sample's treatment or condition label: roughly 10-day PBMC culture with coronavirus spike peptide pools or control peptides (ViraFEST assay).

Sequenced input: CD4+ T cells from blood, cultured in vitro. The receptors originated from a human donor who had recovered from COVID-19.

The J gene is TRBJ2-2, the V gene TRBV11-2; 7 bases are shared with TRBD1. The V and J ends lost 1 base and 0 bases, in that order; junction bases with no gene match: 2. Per the germline V gene, CDR1 is SGHAT and CDR2 is FQNNGV. This CDR3 is 16 amino acids long. The CDR3 DNA follows: TGTGCCAGCAGCTTAGGGGACAGAGCGAACACCGGGGAGCTGTTTTTT. It translates to CASSLGDRANTGELFF.

This chain links TRBV7-9 with TRBJ1-1; D is uncertain. Germline V lookup: CDR1 SEHNR, CDR2 FQNEAQ (reference sequence). Trimming cost V 5 bases and J 11 bases, with 15 bases left between them. There are 12 residues in the CDR3. Written as DNA, the CDR3 is TGTGCCAGCAGCCCACCCCCCTTAGGGGCTTTCTTT. It yields the protein CASSPPPLGAFF. The complete variable domain, with remaining parts taken from reference TRBV7-9 and TRBJ1-1, reads DTGVSQNPRHKITKRGQNVTFRCDPISEHNRLYWYRQTLGQGPEFLTYFQNEAQLEKSRLLSDRFSAERPKGSFSTLEIQRTEQGDSAMYLCASSPPPLGAFFGQGTRLTVV.

The chain links TRBV7-2 to TRBJ1-5; D possibly corresponds to TRBD1 (5 bases). The CDR3 loop spans 15 amino acids. Trimming pared 1 base from V and 7 bases from J, leaving 14 bases between. The V gene's germline CDR1 is SGHTA and CDR2 FQGNSA. The CDR3 loop is CASSLGGRQEQPQHF. CDR3 nucleotides: TGTGCCAGCAGCTTAGGGGGGAGGCAGGAGCAGCCCCAGCATTTT.